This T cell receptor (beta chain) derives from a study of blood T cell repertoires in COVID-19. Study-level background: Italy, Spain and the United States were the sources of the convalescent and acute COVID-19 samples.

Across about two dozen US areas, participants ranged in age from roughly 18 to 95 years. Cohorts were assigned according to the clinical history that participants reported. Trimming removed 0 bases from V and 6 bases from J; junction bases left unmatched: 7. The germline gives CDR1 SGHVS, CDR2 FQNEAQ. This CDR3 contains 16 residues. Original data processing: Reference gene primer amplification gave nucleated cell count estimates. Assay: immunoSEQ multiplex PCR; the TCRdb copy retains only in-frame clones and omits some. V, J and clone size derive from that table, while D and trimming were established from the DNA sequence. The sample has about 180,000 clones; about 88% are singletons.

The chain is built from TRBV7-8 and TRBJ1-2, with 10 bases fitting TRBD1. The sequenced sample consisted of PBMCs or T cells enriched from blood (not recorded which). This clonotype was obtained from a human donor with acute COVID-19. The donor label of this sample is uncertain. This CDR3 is CASSLARTGTGDGYTF. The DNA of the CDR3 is TGTGCCAGCAGCTTAGCCCGAACCGGGACAGGGGATGGCTACACCTTC.